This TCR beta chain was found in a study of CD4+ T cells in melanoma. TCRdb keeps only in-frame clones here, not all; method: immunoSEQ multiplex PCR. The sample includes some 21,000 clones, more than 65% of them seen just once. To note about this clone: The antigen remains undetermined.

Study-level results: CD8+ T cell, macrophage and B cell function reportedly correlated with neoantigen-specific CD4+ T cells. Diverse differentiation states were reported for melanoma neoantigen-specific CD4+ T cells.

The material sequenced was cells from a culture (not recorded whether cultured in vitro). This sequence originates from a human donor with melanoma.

CDR3 nucleotide sequence: TGCGCCAGCAGCTTGGGACAGGGAATTGGGTTGACTGAAGCTTTCTTT. Translating it yields CASSLGQGIGLTEAFF. The chain uses TRBV5-1 and TRBJ1-1; TRBD1 aligns across 7 bases. The trim removed 0 bases at V and 5 bases at J, leaving 10 bases unmatched. The germline gives CDR1 SGHRS, CDR2 YFSETQ. This CDR3 region has 16 residues. The whole variable domain, remainder taken from reference TRBV5-1 and TRBJ1-1, is KAGVTQTPRYLIKTRGQQVTLSCSPISGHRSVSWYQQTPGQGLQFLFEYFSETQRNKGNFPGRFSGRQFSNSRSEMNVSTLELGDSALYLCASSLGQGIGLTEAFFGQGTRLTVV.